This TCR beta chain was recorded in a study of blood T cell repertoires in COVID-19. The wider study: Nucleic acid was either cDNA or gDNA, and it came from T cells, B-cell-depleted T cells, or PBMCs.

Trimming at V came to 4 bases and at J to 0 bases, leaving 4 bases not matched to a gene. Germline CDR1 is SGHRS and CDR2 is YFSETQ. This CDR3 has 17 amino acids. Only a few counts were recorded for this clone. Method: immunoSEQ multiplex PCR; TCRdb's copy keeps in-frame clones and lacks some. This table has 150,000 to 200,000 clones, about four fifths appearing once. The sequence was obtained from an elderly woman with COVID-19, enrolled during active disease. The sample consisted of peripheral blood. The genes are TRBV5-1 and TRBJ2-5; TRBD2 aligns across 15 bases. Here the CDR3 DNA reads TGCGCCAGCAGCAACGGACTAGCGGGGGGGTACCAAGAGACCCAGTACTTC. Its translation is CASSNGLAGGYQETQYF.